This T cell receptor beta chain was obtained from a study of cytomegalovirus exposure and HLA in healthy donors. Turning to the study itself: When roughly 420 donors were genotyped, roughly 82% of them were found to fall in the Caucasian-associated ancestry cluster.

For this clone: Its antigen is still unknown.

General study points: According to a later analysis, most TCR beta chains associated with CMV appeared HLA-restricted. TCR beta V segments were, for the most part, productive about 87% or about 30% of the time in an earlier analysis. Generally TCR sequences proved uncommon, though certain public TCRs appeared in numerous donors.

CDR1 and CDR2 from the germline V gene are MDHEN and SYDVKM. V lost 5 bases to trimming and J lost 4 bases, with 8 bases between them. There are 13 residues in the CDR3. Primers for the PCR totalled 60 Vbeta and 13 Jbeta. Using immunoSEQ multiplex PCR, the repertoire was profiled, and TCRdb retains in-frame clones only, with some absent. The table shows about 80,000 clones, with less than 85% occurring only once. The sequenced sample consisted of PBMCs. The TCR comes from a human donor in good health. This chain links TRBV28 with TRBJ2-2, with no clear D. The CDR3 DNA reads TGTGCCAGCAGTGCATGGGCCACCGGGGAGCTGTTTTTT. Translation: CASSAWATGELFF.